The rows below give T cell receptor beta chains drawn from one sample of a study of blood T cell repertoires in COVID-19. The method was immunoSEQ multiplex PCR; TCRdb's version includes in-frame clones alone and lacks a portion of them. The sample carries about 220,000 clones, around 90% recorded once. Sequenced input: PBMCs or T cells enriched from blood (not recorded which). The receptor source for this set is a man under 40 who had been exposed to COVID-19. CDR3s include the opening cysteine and the closing phenylalanine or tryptophan. Each record gives: clone size, V gene, J gene, D gene, CDR3 protein, CDR3 DNA. A D gene is named only where the DNA matches it firmly. Clone size is not always given. Where it is, it says once, few, many or a class for expanded clones.

.	TRBV19	TRBJ1-2	TRBD1	CASSRAGGGYTF	TGTGCCAGTAGTAGGGCAGGGGGCGGCTACACCTTC
.	TRBV9	TRBJ1-2	TRBD1	CASSVSQGAAPGYTF	TGTGCCAGCAGCGTATCCCAGGGGGCAGCCCCTGGCTACACCTTC
.	TRBV5-1	TRBJ1-4	TRBD1	CASSFWQGDEKLFF	TGCGCCAGCAGCTTTTGGCAGGGGGATGAAAAACTGTTTTTT
.	TRBV7-6	TRBJ2-7	.	CASSFTISPLEQYF	TGTGCCAGCAGCTTCACTATCTCCCCCCTCGAGCAGTACTTC
.	TRBV2	TRBJ2-6	.	CASIPRAGANVLTF	TGTGCCAGCATCCCCAGGGCTGGGGCCAACGTCCTGACTTTC
.	TRBV3-1/TRBV3-2	TRBJ2-1	TRBD2	CASSHKGLAGLNEQFF	TGTGCCAGCAGCCACAAGGGACTAGCGGGGCTTAATGAGCAGTTCTTC
.	TRBV9	TRBJ2-3	.	CASSVRAGTDTQYF	TGTGCCAGCAGCGTACGAGCGGGCACAGATACGCAGTATTTT
.	TRBV29-1	TRBJ1-5	.	CSVVQGAGQPQHF	TGCAGCGTTGTGCAAGGGGCAGGTCAGCCCCAGCATTTT
once	TRBV5-6	TRBJ2-5	TRBD1	CASSQPGQGAKTQYF	TGTGCCAGCAGCCAACCGGGACAGGGGGCCAAGACCCAGTACTTC
.	TRBV5-1	TRBJ2-6	TRBD2	CASSLERGASSGANVLTF	TGCGCCAGCAGCTTGGAGCGGGGGGCCTCCTCTGGGGCCAACGTCCTGACTTTC
.	TRBV3-1/TRBV3-2	TRBJ2-2	TRBD2	CASSPLGGSRTGELFF	TGTGCCAGCAGCCCCTTGGGAGGGAGTCGTACCGGGGAGCTGTTTTTT
.	TRBV4-2	TRBJ1-4	TRBD1	CASSQTPRQGAGNEKLFF	TGTGCCAGCAGCCAAACCCCCAGACAGGGGGCAGGTAATGAAAAACTGTTTTTT
.	TRBV11-2	TRBJ1-2	.	CASSLARYGYTF	TGTGCCAGCAGCTTAGCACGGTATGGCTACACCTTC
.	TRBV7-3	TRBJ2-1	TRBD2	CASSNGLAINEQFF	TGTGCCAGCAGCAACGGACTAGCAATCAATGAGCAGTTCTTC
.	TRBV3-1/TRBV3-2	TRBJ1-6	TRBD1	CASSSRDRLPLHF	TGTGCCAGCAGCTCCCGGGACAGGCTTCCCCTCCACTTT
.	TRBV5-8	TRBJ2-7	.	CASRSSPLEQYF	TGTGCCAGCAGGTCGTCCCCCCTTGAGCAGTACTTC
once	TRBV27	TRBJ1-6	.	CASSFEGRNSPLHF	TGTGCCAGCAGTTTTGAGGGGAGGAATTCACCCCTCCACTTT
.	TRBV5-1	TRBJ1-4	.	CASKGDEKLFF	TGCGCCAGCAAGGGGGATGAAAAACTGTTTTTT
.	TRBV14	TRBJ2-7	TRBD1	CASSRDRSDEQYF	TGTGCCAGCAGCAGGGACAGGTCGGACGAGCAGTACTTC
.	TRBV4-3	TRBJ1-2	.	CASSQEPGNYGYTF	TGCGCCAGCAGCCAAGAGCCAGGGAACTATGGCTACACCTTC
.	TRBV9	TRBJ1-2	.	CASSQSHGGGYGYTF	TGTGCCAGCAGTCAATCCCATGGGGGAGGTTATGGCTACACCTTC
.	TRBV27	TRBJ1-6	.	CASSFLQGNSPLHF	TGTGCCAGCAGTTTTCTGCAGGGGAATTCACCCCTCCACTTT
.	TRBV28	TRBJ2-7	TRBD1	CASSSTDRNEQYF	TGTGCCAGCAGCTCTACGGACAGGAACGAGCAGTACTTC
once	TRBV6-5	TRBJ1-1	.	CASSIRSNTEAFF	TGTGCCAGCAGTATACGGTCGAACACTGAAGCTTTCTTT
.	TRBV27	TRBJ2-7	TRBD1	CASRGQGAGYEQYF	TGTGCCAGCAGGGGACAGGGGGCGGGGTACGAGCAGTACTTC
.	TRBV21-1	TRBJ1-2	.	CASSKVSLRGSYGYTF	TGTGCCAGCAGCAAAGTATCCTTAAGGGGTAGCTATGGCTACACCTTC
.	TRBV7-9	TRBJ1-5	.	CASSFSGNQPQHF	TGTGCCAGCAGCTTCTCCGGGAATCAGCCCCAGCATTTT
.	TRBV4-3	TRBJ1-6	.	CASSQSRLYNSPLHF	TGCGCCAGCAGCCAATCGCGCCTCTATAATTCACCCCTCCACTTT